The clone carrying this T cell receptor (beta chain) came up many times. Its antigen remains unknown. The data were taken from a study of T cell repertoires in cytomegalovirus infection. Study context: Based on public TCR beta signatures, there were indications of CMV infection and of a matching HLA type. Findings and caveats of the study: HLA-C-restricted CMV-specific TCR beta clonotypes were dominant in the ex vivo response.

CDR1 and CDR2 (germline): SGHVS, FNYEAQ. The length of the CDR3 is 13 residues. V lost 0 bases and J 1 base, leaving 4 bases between the germline ends. TCRdb recomputed calls from the reads with MiXCR, one row per CDR3 protein. The table has around 130,000 distinct CDR3 sequences, roughly 25% seen once; the top ten hold about a third. Sequencing was carried out using PBMCs, sequenced either directly or after in vitro stimulation (not recorded which). J is TRBJ2-7 and V is TRBV7-6; D unresolved. The TCR was taken from a human donor in good health (CMV status not recorded). Some clones in this sample may be carry-over from other donors' samples. The CDR3, as DNA: TGTGCCAGCAGCTTAGCAGCGTCCTACGAGCAGTACTTC. This gives the protein CASSLAASYEQYF.